Below, 23 T cell receptor beta chains from the same sample are listed, as sequenced in a study of blood T cells in healthy people across ages. Through a sample-barcoded 5' primer and a J-beta primer mix, a second PCR was run for about 6 to 12 cycles. TCRdb reprocessed the 5' RACE reads with MiXCR, giving one entry per CDR3 protein. This sample has around 790,000 distinct CDR3 sequences, with about 42% found just once. The specimen sequenced was blood. The receptor source for this set is a man in his fifties or sixties in good health.

This chain uses TRBV4-1 with TRBJ2-4; 8 bases align to TRBD1. Near its end, the DNA agrees better with TRBJ2-7, so the J call may be wrong. The germline CDR1 and CDR2 sequences are MGHRA and YSYEKL. This CDR3 contains 16 residues. The CDR3 is CASSQDFWDRRNEQYF. The CDR3 DNA follows: TGCGCCAGCAGCCAAGATTTCTGGGACAGGAGGAACGAGCAGTACTTC.

The gene calls are TRBV2 and TRBJ2-1; D is unresolved. Deletions cut 3 bases from V and 0 bases from J, with 9 bases between. The CDR3 length is 15 residues. CDR1 is SNHLY, CDR2 FYNNEI, per germline. The CDR3 DNA reads as TGTGCCAGCAGTGACGGTCAAGCCTCCTACAATGAGCAGTTCTTC. It is translated as CASSDGQASYNEQFF. Full variable domain (remainder filled in from reference TRBV2 and TRBJ2-1): EPEVTQTPSHQVTQMGQEVILRCVPISNHLYFYWYRQILGQKVEFLVSFYNNEISEKSEIFDDQFSVERPDGSNFTLKIRSTKLEDSAMYFCASSDGQASYNEQFFGPGTRLTVL.

This rearrangement joins TRBV25-1 to TRBJ1-6; D might be TRBD1 (5 bases). V dropped 4 bases and J dropped 11 bases, with 18 bases sitting between them. This CDR3 has 15 amino acids. Germline CDR1 is MGHDK and CDR2 is SYGVNS. CDR3: CASSGGSGAGAPLHF. CDR3 in DNA: TGTGCCAGCAGTGGAGGAAGCGGGGCCGGGGCACCCCTCCACTTT.

The chain links TRBV20-1 to TRBJ1-2; 7 positions agree with TRBD1. Losses at the gene ends were 2 bases for V and 0 bases for J; bases not matched to a gene: 3. The germline gives CDR1 DFQATT, CDR2 SNEGSKA (reference sequence). CDR3 length equals 14 residues. Here the CDR3 reads CSARPGGANYGYTF. The DNA of the CDR3 is TGCAGTGCTAGACCAGGGGGAGCTAACTATGGCTACACCTTC.

V gene TRBV4-2 combines with J gene TRBJ2-7; perhaps TRBD2 as D (5 bases). Germline V lookup: CDR1 LGHNA, CDR2 YNFKEQ. CDR3 length: 13 amino acids. Trimming left V 4 bases short and J 7 bases short, with 14 bases between. The CDR3 is CASSPLEVNEQYF. CDR3 sequence (DNA): TGTGCCAGCAGCCCTTTGGAGGTCAATGAGCAGTACTTC.

J is TRBJ2-7 and V is TRBV7-9, with TRBD1 identical over 10 bases. Trimming at V came to 3 bases and at J to 2 bases, leaving 19 bases not matched to a gene. This CDR3 region has 20 residues. CDR1 is SEHNR, CDR2 FQNEAQ, per germline (reference sequence). The CDR3 sequence: CASSLGQGSSKRADPYEQYF. The CDR3 nucleotides read TGTGCCAGCAGCTTGGGACAGGGGTCGTCTAAACGAGCGGATCCCTACGAGCAGTACTTC.

CDR3 loop: CASSQGVGAGWDEQFF. The CDR3 DNA reads as TGCGCCAGCAGCCAAGGTGTGGGGGCGGGGTGGGATGAGCAGTTCTTC. The V call is TRBV4-3, the J call TRBJ2-1; either TRBD1 or TRBD2 may supply D (6 bases each). From germline, CDR1 is LGHNA and CDR2 YSLEER. This CDR3 spans 16 amino acids. The V gene lost 1 base and the J gene lost 8 bases, with 18 bases spanning the gap.

As to this clonotype: This CDR3 fails to terminate in the conserved phenylalanine or tryptophan, so it likely reflects a read error. The DNA is omitted, as the CDR3 cannot be located on it reliably, and the CDR3 follows TCRdb's listing. V is TRBV6-5 and J is TRBJ2-7; the table's D call TRBD1 went unverified against the DNA. Germline lookup yields CDR1 MNHEY and CDR2 SVGAGI. The CDR3 has 17 residues if both end residues are counted. The CDR3 sequence: CASSYVDRGSSEQYFGP.

This clonotype has more than one count but fewer than ten. The rearrangement joins TRBV28 to TRBJ2-5; D may be TRBD1 (6 bases). Germline-derived CDR1 and CDR2 are MDHEN and SYDVKM. The CDR3 consists of 13 residues. Trimming pared 5 bases from V and 3 bases from J, leaving 10 bases between. Written as DNA, the CDR3 is TGTGCCAGCAGTCCAGGGGCAAAAGAGACCCAGTACTTC. This translates into CASSPGAKETQYF.

The table lists this clonotype with a few counts. This sequence joins TRBV29-1 and TRBJ2-4; D not resolved. Germline V gene sequence: CDR1 SQVTM, CDR2 ANQGSEA. Trimming stripped 7 bases from V and 2 bases from J, with 12 bases between. The CDR3 is 13 residues long. The CDR3 sequence is CSAHSPPKNIQYF. For the CDR3, the DNA is TGCAGCGCCCACTCCCCTCCCAAAAACATTCAGTACTTC.

This clonotype was observed once. J is TRBJ1-6 and V is TRBV21-1; the table's D call TRBD1 went unverified against the DNA. TRBV21-1 is deemed a pseudogene. CDR3 length: 18 residues. CDR3 sequence reads: CASTLDAGNSSYNSPLHF. In DNA, the CDR3 is TGTGCCAGCACCTTAGACGCAGGGAATAGCTCCTATAATTCACCCCTCCACTTT.

This clonotype occurred a few times. The rearrangement uses TRBV24-1 and TRBJ2-5; D is tentatively TRBD1 or TRBD2 (5 bases each). The CDR3 length is 15 residues. CDR1 and CDR2 (germline): KGHDR, SFDVKD. V lost 6 bases to trimming and J lost 2 bases, with 15 bases between them. The CDR3 coding sequence is TGTGCCACCAGTCATGGTACGGGGCGACAAGAGACCCAGTACTTC. As protein: CATSHGTGRQETQYF.

This chain links TRBV28 with TRBJ2-2; TRBD1 matches 8 bases. V dropped 6 bases and J dropped 7; count of bases not matched to a gene: 7. The CDR3 totals 14 residues. Germline CDR1 and CDR2: MDHEN and SYDVKM. Here the CDR3 reads CASRLRQGSGELFF. For the CDR3, the DNA is TGTGCCAGCAGACTTCGACAGGGGAGCGGGGAGCTGTTTTTT.

In its sample, this clonotype was seen a few times. The rearrangement links TRBV7-2 to TRBJ2-7, with 8 bases identical to TRBD1. From germline, CDR1 is SGHTA and CDR2 FQGNSA. This CDR3 region has 15 residues. J lost 7 bases, V lost 5 bases, and 13 bases had no gene match. CDR3 region: CASSNIGTGLNEQYF. CDR3 DNA sequence: TGTGCCAGCAGCAATATAGGGACAGGACTCAATGAGCAGTACTTC.

The chain joins TRBV5-6 to TRBJ2-4; 9 bases map to TRBD2. This CDR3 contains 16 residues. V gave up 1 base and J gave up 2 bases; unmatched junction bases: 4. Per the germline V gene, CDR1 is SGHDT and CDR2 is YYEEEE. In DNA, the CDR3 is TGTGCCAGCAGCTTGCGGAGCGGGGGGACCAAAAACATTCAGTACTTC. Translated, it gives CASSLRSGGTKNIQYF.

A few counts support this clonotype. CDR3 DNA sequence: TGCAGTGCTGGCTTGGGGCTAGGGCAAGAGACCCAGTACTTC. As protein: CSAGLGLGQETQYF. V is TRBV20-1 and J is TRBJ2-5; the D gene is possibly TRBD1 (5 bases). Germline V gives CDR1 DFQATT, CDR2 SNEGSKA (reference sequence). The length of the CDR3 is 14 residues. Between the trimmed V and J ends, which lost 5 bases and 2 bases, there was a span of 15 bases.

This clonotype turned up a few times. CDR3 nucleotides: TGCAGCGTTGCCCGTGGCGTGGATACGCAGTATTTT. Translating gives CSVARGVDTQYF. This chain joins TRBV29-1 and TRBJ2-3; D remains ambiguous. The CDR3 is 12 amino acids. Germline assignment: CDR1 SQVTM and CDR2 ANQGSEA. V lost 4 bases to trimming and J lost 6 bases, with 11 bases between them.

The count of this clonotype is one. The chain recombines TRBV7-9 with TRBJ2-7; 8 bases agree with TRBD1. The V gene end was trimmed by 0 bases and the J gene end by 5 bases; junction bases not matched to a gene: 6. The CDR3 contains 15 residues. Germline values: CDR1 SEHNR, CDR2 FQNEAQ (reference sequence). This CDR3 reads CASSLAPDRDDEQYF. In DNA, the CDR3 is TGTGCCAGCAGCTTAGCGCCGGACAGGGATGACGAGCAGTACTTC.

This clonotype was picked up many times. This rearrangement joins TRBV29-1 to TRBJ2-5; 7 bases match TRBD2. Germline trimming cut 4 bases from V and 2 bases from J; bases unmatched to any gene: 7. CDR3 length equals 14 residues. Germline assignment: CDR1 SQVTM and CDR2 ANQGSEA. DNA for the CDR3: TGCAGCGTTGCCCTTCCGGGGGGACAAGAGACCCAGTACTTC. It is translated as CSVALPGGQETQYF.

The V gene is TRBV5-6, the J gene TRBJ1-6, with TRBD1 matching 7 bases. CDR1 and CDR2 (germline): SGHDT, YYEEEE. CDR3 length: 15 residues. V shed 3 bases, J shed 7 bases, and the junction held 7 bases outside the gene matches. The DNA of the CDR3 is TGTGCCAGCAGCTCGGGACAGAACCGAAATTCACCCCTCCACTTT. This encodes CASSSGQNRNSPLHF. The full variable domain, with the rest looked up from reference TRBV5-6 and TRBJ1-6, is DAGVTQSPTHLIKTRGQQVTLRCSPKSGHDTVSWYQQALGQGPQFIFQYYEEEERQRGNFPDRFSGHQFPNYSSELNVNALLLGDSALYLCASSSGQNRNSPLHFGNGTRLTVT.

The rearrangement joins TRBV6-2 or TRBV6-3 to TRBJ2-1; no definite D call. Between the trimmed V and J ends, which lost 5 bases and 9 bases, there was a span of 8 bases. Per the germline V gene, CDR1 is MNHEY and CDR2 is SVGEGT. CDR3 length equals 11 residues. CDR3 in amino acids: CASSPPGEQFF. The CDR3 nucleotides are TGTGCCAGCAGTCCCCCTGGTGAGCAGTTCTTC.

CDR3 nucleotide sequence: TGTGCCACCAGTGCCATCCCAGGATTTGAGCAGTTCTTC. Protein: CATSAIPGFEQFF. The J gene is TRBJ2-1, the V gene TRBV24-1; no clear D. Germline CDR1 KGHDR, CDR2 SFDVKD. Trimming removed 5 bases from V and 9 bases from J, with 13 bases in between. This CDR3 has 13 residues.

The chain has TRBV13 and TRBJ2-5, with D possibly TRBD1 on 5 matching bases. Trimming removed 3 bases at V and 5 bases at J, with 13 bases between. The CDR3 totals 14 residues. CDR1 is PRHDT, CDR2 FYEKMQ, per germline (reference sequence). CDR3 sequence reads: CASSFQGFDETQYF. In DNA form, the CDR3 reads TGTGCCAGCAGCTTTCAGGGTTTTGATGAGACCCAGTACTTC.